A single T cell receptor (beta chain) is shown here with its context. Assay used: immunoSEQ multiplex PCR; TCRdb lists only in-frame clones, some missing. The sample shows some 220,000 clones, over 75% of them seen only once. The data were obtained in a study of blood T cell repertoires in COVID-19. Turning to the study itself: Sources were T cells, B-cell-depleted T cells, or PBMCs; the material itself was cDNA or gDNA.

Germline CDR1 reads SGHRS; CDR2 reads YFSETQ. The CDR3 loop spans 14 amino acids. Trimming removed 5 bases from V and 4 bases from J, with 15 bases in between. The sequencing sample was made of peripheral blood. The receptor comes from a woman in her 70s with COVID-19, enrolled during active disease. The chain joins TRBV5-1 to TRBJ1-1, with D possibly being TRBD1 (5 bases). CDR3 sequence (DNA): TGCGCCAGCAGGAAGGACACCGCTCCCACTGAAGCTTTCTTT. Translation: CASRKDTAPTEAFF.